This is a list of T cell receptor beta chains from one sample in a study of early T cells in non-severe SARS-CoV-2 infection. TCRdb used MiXCR to reprocess the 5' RACE reads, holding one entry per CDR3 protein. The sample has some 60,000 distinct CDR3 sequences; about 7.7% are singletons. Sequencing input: whole blood. These receptors were obtained from an adult who was a healthcare worker with PCR-confirmed SARS-CoV-2 infection or an uninfected control (not recorded which). The conserved cysteine and the conserved F or W are not part of the CDR3 here. A D gene is named only where the DNA matches it firmly.

cdr3_aa v_call d_call
TSSQVIGEATNEKLF TRBV1 NA
SATSGTGVGETQY TRBV20-1 TRBD1
ASSLKLAGEDEQF TRBV5-4 TRBD2
ASRQGPSYNEQF TRBV12-3/TRBV12-4 TRBD1
ASTQIPSGGEKLF TRBV7-9 NA
ASSLISGTSGSRRF TRBV7-9 TRBD2
ASRPLTGGNTIY TRBV27 NA
ASSLQGPTDNEQF TRBV5-1 NA
ASSAGSFSGNTIY TRBV9 NA
ASSLSVSEAF TRBV7-9 NA
ASSHLGRPGELF TRBV14 NA
ASSGLAGGFVYEQY TRBV28 TRBD2
ASSLPVDTGELF TRBV28 NA
SARDPPTGNYGYT TRBV20-1 NA
ASSTGLRMNTEAF TRBV7-9 NA
ASSLAGEAPTYEQY TRBV7-8 NA
ASSPRGTDTQY TRBV18 NA
ASSPPSTPWDEQF TRBV18 NA
ATSDPDPRRGETQY TRBV24-1 NA
ASSLKREAPYNEQF TRBV7-9 TRBD2
SARDPAWDRAYEQY TRBV20-1 TRBD1
ASSHTGKETQY TRBV7-8 NA
ASSLAGEYNEQF TRBV5-1 TRBD2
ASSYRRGGTDTQY TRBV6-1 NA
ASSLNSGYGQY TRBV12-3/TRBV12-4 TRBD2
ASTSLEGFGPNEQF TRBV28 NA
ASRDLGRGEQF TRBV19 NA
ASSFSGTGELF TRBV7-3 NA
ATSPGSGKTGEQY TRBV15 NA
ASKPGRDFNEQF TRBV19 NA
ATRTSGNTGELF TRBV2 TRBD2
ASSPTRNEQF TRBV5-1 NA
ASSLLQSNSPLH TRBV27 NA
TSSLGLMGEQF TRBV7-2 NA
ASSGQGALGNIQY TRBV2 TRBD1
ASISRTSPSYNEQF TRBV10-2 TRBD2
SATGQGDGYT TRBV20-1 TRBD1
ASSSLLTRERDTGELF TRBV9 NA
ASSPDPQGKGSQPQH TRBV5-1 NA
SVERLAGGLNEQF TRBV29-1 TRBD2
SVQTSGSKNTGELF TRBV20-1 TRBD2
ASSLAATGEQETQY TRBV5-1 NA
ASSFLDQNGNEKLF TRBV27 NA
ASRPLLADNTGELF TRBV12-3/TRBV12-4 TRBD2
ATSRDGTDTDTQY TRBV15 NA
RQGTDTQY TRBV7-9 NA
ASSPTSFSSGDEQF TRBV7-6 TRBD2
ASSLNNGGASGYT TRBV5-1 NA
ASRDSSGANVLT TRBV5-1 NA
ASSEPTSGIHNEQF TRBV2 TRBD2
ASSLGLADEQF TRBV7-2 TRBD2
ATSDLGPDEQF TRBV24-1 NA
ASSLLPPPEAF TRBV7-9 NA
ASSLGSGQSNTEAF TRBV5-1 TRBD1
ASSQSGETQY TRBV23-1 NA
ASSLRAGQDTQY TRBV11-1 NA